These T cell receptor beta chains were read from a single sample in a study of blood T cell repertoires in COVID-19. Produced via immunoSEQ multiplex PCR; TCRdb's table is partial and in-frame only. Here the sample spans about 59,000 clones, around nine tenths being singletons. Material: peripheral blood. The receptor set was obtained from a woman older than 75 with active COVID-19. CDR3s include the opening cysteine and the closing phenylalanine or tryptophan. Each record gives: D gene, clone size, J gene, V gene, CDR3 protein, CDR3 DNA. D genes are given only for firm matches. Size is omitted from some rows. Given values are once, few, many or a class for expanded clones.

d_gene: .; abundance: once; j_gene: TRBJ1-1; v_gene: TRBV10-3; CDR3aa: CAISAQGAGTNTEAFF; CDR3nt: TGTGCCATCAGTGCACAGGGAGCGGGGACGAACACTGAAGCTTTCTTT
d_gene: TRBD2; abundance: .; j_gene: TRBJ2-7; v_gene: TRBV3-1/TRBV3-2; CDR3aa: CASSQGLAGAGGIEQYF; CDR3nt: TGTGCCAGCAGCCAGGGACTAGCGGGGGCAGGGGGGATCGAGCAGTACTTC
d_gene: TRBD1; abundance: .; j_gene: TRBJ2-7; v_gene: TRBV2; CDR3aa: CASTQDRAGTYEQYF; CDR3nt: TGTGCCAGCACCCAGGACAGGGCGGGTACCTACGAGCAGTACTTC
d_gene: .; abundance: .; j_gene: TRBJ1-5; v_gene: TRBV20-1; CDR3aa: CSASGDTDQPQHF; CDR3nt: TGCAGTGCTAGTGGGGACACCGATCAGCCCCAGCATTTT
d_gene: .; abundance: once; j_gene: TRBJ2-7; v_gene: TRBV3-1/TRBV3-2; CDR3aa: CASSQRGRYEQYF; CDR3nt: TGTGCCAGCAGCCAAAGAGGGCGATACGAGCAGTACTTC
d_gene: .; abundance: .; j_gene: TRBJ2-3; v_gene: TRBV30; CDR3aa: CAWSVGADTDTQYF; CDR3nt: TGTGCCTGGAGTGTGGGAGCGGACACAGATACGCAGTATTTT
d_gene: .; abundance: .; j_gene: TRBJ1-4; v_gene: TRBV7-9; CDR3aa: CASSLGQDNEKLFF; CDR3nt: TGTGCCAGCAGCTTAGGACAGGATAATGAAAAACTGTTTTTT
d_gene: .; abundance: .; j_gene: TRBJ2-5; v_gene: TRBV5-1; CDR3aa: CASSRLVGETQYF; CDR3nt: TGCGCCAGCAGCCGACTAGTTGGTGAGACCCAGTACTTC
d_gene: .; abundance: .; j_gene: TRBJ1-2; v_gene: TRBV2; CDR3aa: CASSVINYGYTF; CDR3nt: TGTGCCAGCAGTGTTATCAACTATGGCTACACCTTC
d_gene: .; abundance: hyperexpanded; j_gene: TRBJ2-7; v_gene: TRBV7-9; CDR3aa: CASSPPTGSYEQYF; CDR3nt: TGTGCCAGCAGCCCGCCGACTGGATCCTACGAGCAGTACTTC
d_gene: .; abundance: .; j_gene: TRBJ2-7; v_gene: TRBV7-8; CDR3aa: CASSYAQGSYEQYF; CDR3nt: TGTGCCAGCAGCTACGCTCAGGGATCCTACGAGCAGTACTTC
d_gene: .; abundance: .; j_gene: TRBJ2-3; v_gene: TRBV2; CDR3aa: CASSLGGSTDTQYF; CDR3nt: TGTGCCAGCAGTCTTGGGGGGAGCACAGATACGCAGTATTTT
d_gene: .; abundance: .; j_gene: TRBJ1-1; v_gene: TRBV12-5; CDR3aa: CASGLDTDTEAFF; CDR3nt: TGTGCTAGTGGTTTGGACACAGACACTGAAGCTTTCTTT
d_gene: TRBD2; abundance: .; j_gene: TRBJ2-3; v_gene: TRBV3-1/TRBV3-2; CDR3aa: CASSRLAEDTQYF; CDR3nt: TGTGCCAGCAGCCGGCTAGCGGAAGATACGCAGTATTTT
d_gene: TRBD2; abundance: .; j_gene: TRBJ2-2; v_gene: TRBV7-3; CDR3aa: CASSSGGTGELFF; CDR3nt: TGTGCCAGCAGCTCGGGGGGTACCGGGGAGCTGTTTTTT
d_gene: TRBD1; abundance: .; j_gene: TRBJ2-1; v_gene: TRBV18; CDR3aa: CASSLDRGGNEQFF; CDR3nt: TGTGCCAGCTCACTAGACAGGGGAGGAAATGAGCAGTTCTTC
d_gene: .; abundance: once; j_gene: TRBJ1-1; v_gene: TRBV4-3; CDR3aa: CASSQEGRGLRTEAFF; CDR3nt: TGCGCCAGCAGCCAAGAGGGAAGGGGCCTGAGGACTGAAGCTTTCTTT
d_gene: .; abundance: .; j_gene: TRBJ1-1; v_gene: TRBV2; CDR3aa: CASSSTILMNTEAFF; CDR3nt: TGTGCCAGCAGCTCAACTATACTCATGAACACTGAAGCTTTCTTT
d_gene: TRBD1; abundance: .; j_gene: TRBJ2-7; v_gene: TRBV7-3; CDR3aa: CASSLSRQGAYEQYF; CDR3nt: TGTGCCAGCAGCTTATCCCGACAGGGGGCCTACGAGCAGTACTTC
d_gene: .; abundance: .; j_gene: TRBJ2-1; v_gene: TRBV30; CDR3aa: CAWSVTGSYNEQFF; CDR3nt: TGTGCCTGGAGTGTTACTGGCTCCTACAATGAGCAGTTCTTC
d_gene: .; abundance: .; j_gene: TRBJ2-5; v_gene: TRBV18; CDR3aa: CASSPGSQETQYF; CDR3nt: TGTGCCAGCTCACCGGGGAGCCAAGAGACCCAGTACTTC
d_gene: .; abundance: .; j_gene: TRBJ1-1; v_gene: TRBV7-2; CDR3aa: CASSPRRENTEAFF; CDR3nt: TGTGCCAGCAGCCCTCGACGGGAGAACACTGAAGCTTTCTTT
d_gene: TRBD2; abundance: .; j_gene: TRBJ2-3; v_gene: TRBV5-1; CDR3aa: CASSRGTGGAVTDTQYF; CDR3nt: TGCGCCAGCAGCCGGGGCACCGGGGGGGCGGTCACAGATACGCAGTATTTT
d_gene: TRBD1; abundance: .; j_gene: TRBJ1-5; v_gene: TRBV28; CDR3aa: CASSTRTGGQPQHF; CDR3nt: TGTGCCAGCAGTACGCGGACAGGGGGGCAGCCCCAGCATTTT
d_gene: TRBD2; abundance: .; j_gene: TRBJ2-3; v_gene: TRBV27; CDR3aa: CASSLFSGGLTDTQYF; CDR3nt: TGTGCCAGCAGTTTATTTTCCGGGGGGTTGACAGATACGCAGTATTTT
d_gene: .; abundance: .; j_gene: TRBJ1-4; v_gene: TRBV6-6; CDR3aa: CASSPLRNEKLFF; CDR3nt: TGTGCCAGCAGTCCCCTACGGAATGAAAAACTGTTTTTT
d_gene: TRBD1; abundance: .; j_gene: TRBJ2-7; v_gene: TRBV7-2; CDR3aa: CASSLAPGGAYEQYF; CDR3nt: TGTGCCAGCAGCTTAGCCCCAGGGGGCGCCTACGAGCAGTACTTC
d_gene: .; abundance: few; j_gene: TRBJ2-3; v_gene: TRBV5-6; CDR3aa: CASSFPFTDTQYF; CDR3nt: TGTGCCAGCAGCTTCCCTTTCACAGATACGCAGTATTTT
d_gene: .; abundance: once; j_gene: TRBJ2-7; v_gene: TRBV5-1; CDR3aa: CASSLVGGSSYEQYF; CDR3nt: TGCGCCAGCAGCTTGGTAGGGGGTAGCTCCTACGAGCAGTACTTC
d_gene: TRBD2; abundance: .; j_gene: TRBJ2-3; v_gene: TRBV4-3; CDR3aa: CASSQASGLAGRSTDTQYF; CDR3nt: TGCGCCAGCAGCCAAGCCTCAGGACTAGCGGGCCGGAGCACAGATACGCAGTATTTT
d_gene: TRBD2; abundance: .; j_gene: TRBJ2-1; v_gene: TRBV7-3; CDR3aa: CASSLRGLAGGPPYNEQFF; CDR3nt: TGTGCCAGCAGCTTACGAGGACTAGCGGGGGGGCCCCCCTACAATGAGCAGTTCTTC
d_gene: .; abundance: .; j_gene: TRBJ1-6; v_gene: TRBV4-3; CDR3aa: CASSQGSYQAMNSPLHF; CDR3nt: TGCGCCAGCAGCCAAGGGTCATACCAGGCAATGAATTCACCCCTCCACTTT
d_gene: .; abundance: .; j_gene: TRBJ2-1; v_gene: TRBV11-2; CDR3aa: CASSSLRRGSEQFF; CDR3nt: TGTGCCAGCAGCTCCCTAAGGCGGGGTAGTGAGCAGTTCTTC
d_gene: TRBD2; abundance: .; j_gene: TRBJ2-1; v_gene: TRBV9; CDR3aa: CASSVGGSGYNEQFF; CDR3nt: TGTGCCAGCAGCGTAGGGGGTAGCGGGTACAATGAGCAGTTCTTC
d_gene: TRBD2; abundance: .; j_gene: TRBJ2-7; v_gene: TRBV5-1; CDR3aa: CASSLTSGSYEQYF; CDR3nt: TGCGCCAGCAGCTTAACTAGCGGCTCCTACGAGCAGTACTTC
d_gene: .; abundance: .; j_gene: TRBJ1-1; v_gene: TRBV7-3; CDR3aa: CASSLSGGMNTEAFF; CDR3nt: TGTGCCAGCAGCTTAAGCGGCGGGATGAACACTGAAGCTTTCTTT
d_gene: TRBD2; abundance: .; j_gene: TRBJ2-1; v_gene: TRBV6-1; CDR3aa: CASSVLAGARLGNEQFF; CDR3nt: TGTGCCAGCAGTGTACTAGCGGGGGCTCGCTTGGGCAATGAGCAGTTCTTC
d_gene: TRBD2; abundance: .; j_gene: TRBJ2-1; v_gene: TRBV6-5; CDR3aa: CASIRTGGYNEQFF; CDR3nt: TGTGCCAGCATTCGGACGGGAGGCTACAATGAGCAGTTCTTC
d_gene: TRBD2; abundance: .; j_gene: TRBJ2-2; v_gene: TRBV10-2; CDR3aa: CASRRGGGTGELFF; CDR3nt: TGCGCCAGCAGGCGGGGGGGCGGCACCGGGGAGCTGTTTTTT
d_gene: TRBD2; abundance: .; j_gene: TRBJ2-5; v_gene: TRBV9; CDR3aa: CASSVGGTSGLQETQYF; CDR3nt: TGTGCCAGCAGCGTAGGTGGGACTAGCGGCCTCCAAGAGACCCAGTACTTC
d_gene: TRBD1; abundance: .; j_gene: TRBJ2-7; v_gene: TRBV7-2; CDR3aa: CASSLPGQFHEQYF; CDR3nt: TGTGCCAGCAGCTTACCGGGACAGTTCCACGAGCAGTACTTC
d_gene: TRBD2; abundance: .; j_gene: TRBJ2-5; v_gene: TRBV4-2; CDR3aa: CASSQMGLEEQKTQYF; CDR3nt: TGTGCCAGCAGCCAAATGGGACTAGAGGAACAAAAGACCCAGTACTTC
d_gene: .; abundance: .; j_gene: TRBJ2-1; v_gene: TRBV5-6; CDR3aa: CASSLAASSEQFF; CDR3nt: TGTGCCAGCAGCTTGGCCGCTAGTAGTGAGCAGTTCTTC
d_gene: TRBD1; abundance: .; j_gene: TRBJ1-2; v_gene: TRBV4-1; CDR3aa: CASRDRDGYTF; CDR3nt: TGCGCCAGCAGGGACAGGGATGGCTACACCTTC
d_gene: TRBD1; abundance: .; j_gene: TRBJ2-5; v_gene: TRBV7-9; CDR3aa: CASSQRTGPQETQYF; CDR3nt: TGTGCCAGCAGCCAGAGGACAGGGCCCCAAGAGACCCAGTACTTC
d_gene: TRBD2; abundance: .; j_gene: TRBJ2-1; v_gene: TRBV6-5; CDR3aa: CASLAGGNGNEQFF; CDR3nt: TGTGCCAGCCTAGCGGGGGGAAACGGGAATGAGCAGTTCTTC
d_gene: .; abundance: .; j_gene: TRBJ1-2; v_gene: TRBV28; CDR3aa: CAIGLLYGYTF; CDR3nt: TGTGCCATCGGACTTTTATATGGCTACACCTTC
d_gene: .; abundance: once; j_gene: TRBJ1-1; v_gene: TRBV29-1; CDR3aa: CSARRADYTEAFF; CDR3nt: TGCAGCGCTCGGCGGGCCGATTACACTGAAGCTTTCTTT
d_gene: TRBD2; abundance: .; j_gene: TRBJ2-7; v_gene: TRBV7-3; CDR3aa: CASSIQGTSPYEQYF; CDR3nt: TGTGCCAGCAGCATACAAGGGACTAGCCCCTACGAGCAGTACTTC
d_gene: .; abundance: few; j_gene: TRBJ2-7; v_gene: TRBV3-1/TRBV3-2; CDR3aa: CASSRDTGGMEQYF; CDR3nt: TGTGCCAGCAGCCGAGATACCGGAGGTATGGAGCAGTACTTC
d_gene: .; abundance: .; j_gene: TRBJ1-2; v_gene: TRBV6-4; CDR3aa: CASSRPGEGYGYTF; CDR3nt: TGTGCCAGCAGCCGGCCAGGCGAAGGCTATGGCTACACCTTC